Presented here are 27 T cell receptor beta chains from one specimen sequenced in a study of T cell changes during pregnancy in multiple sclerosis. Measured with immunoSEQ multiplex PCR; TCRdb has only the in-frame clones, and not every one. The sample carries 75,000 to 95,000 clones, less than 95% recorded once. This specimen consisted of peripheral blood, obtained before pregnancy. Source of these receptors: a female donor with multiple sclerosis, enrolled in a pregnancy study.

The rearrangement uses TRBV27 and TRBJ2-6; D unclear. The CDR3 is made up of 15 amino acids. V was trimmed by 6 bases and J by 0 bases, leaving 9 bases between them. CDR1 and CDR2 from the germline V gene are MNHEY and SMNVEV (reference sequence). CDR3 sequence: CASSPYSSGANVLTF. The CDR3 region has the DNA TGTGCCAGCAGCCCTTACAGCTCTGGGGCCAACGTCCTGACTTTC.

The V call is TRBV7-9, the J call TRBJ1-3, with D tentatively TRBD1 (5 bases). The CDR3 is 14 residues long. CDR1 SEHNR and CDR2 FQNEAQ come from the germline V gene (reference sequence). V lost 4 bases and J lost 4, with 11 bases in between. CDR3 DNA: TGTGCCAGCAGCTCTGGACAACCCGGAAACACCATATATTTT. Translated, it gives CASSSGQPGNTIYF.

This clone was seen a few times. The chain joins TRBV19 to TRBJ1-1; TRBD1 is a possible D gene (6 bases). The ends were cut back, 5 bases at V and 3 bases at J, with 13 bases in the middle. Germline V gene sequence: CDR1 LNHDA, CDR2 SQIVND (reference sequence). This CDR3 is 14 amino acids long. The CDR3 DNA sequence: TGTGCCAGTAGTCTCGAGGGGGGGGACACTGAAGCTTTCTTT. Residues: CASSLEGGDTEAFF.

The rearrangement links TRBV25-1 to TRBJ2-7; TRBD2 is a possible D gene (7 bases). Germline values: CDR1 MGHDK, CDR2 SYGVNS. CDR3 length: 16 amino acids. Trimming took off 4 bases at V and 0 bases at J, with 16 bases between the two ends. CDR3 nucleotide sequence: TGTGCCAGCAGTGGGGGGGGCACAGGGAGCTCCTACGAGCAGTACTTC. This sequence encodes CASSGGGTGSSYEQYF.

J is TRBJ1-2 and V is TRBV6-1, with TRBD1 identical over 10 bases. The CDR3 sequence is 13 residues long. V lost 7 bases, J lost 7 bases, and 6 bases stayed unmatched. The germline V gene has CDR1 MNHNS and CDR2 SASEGT. The CDR3, as DNA: TGTGCCAGCATTCGACAGGGGGCGATTGGCTACACCTTC. Translated, it gives CASIRQGAIGYTF.

CDR3 in amino acids: CASSPLSAAGARPHYNEQFF. CDR3 nucleotide sequence: TGTGCCAGCTCACCACTGAGCGCAGCGGGGGCCCGTCCCCACTACAATGAGCAGTTCTTC. This chain links TRBV18 with TRBJ2-1; 8 bases are shared with TRBD2. CDR3 length: 20 residues. Germline assignment: CDR1 KGHSH and CDR2 LQKENI. V lost 1 base to trimming and J lost 3 bases; unmatched junction nucleotides: 17. Full variable domain (outside the CDR3, taken from reference TRBV18 and TRBJ2-1): NAGVMQNPRHLVRRRGQEARLRCSPMKGHSHVYWYRQLPEEGLKFMVYLQKENIIDESGMPKERFSAEFPKEGPSILRIQQVVRGDSAAYFCASSPLSAAGARPHYNEQFFGPGTRLTVL.

The rearrangement joins TRBV5-1 to TRBJ1-4, with 8 bases aligning to TRBD1. The V gene end was trimmed by 4 bases and the J gene end by 5 bases; junction bases not matched to a gene: 7. Germline CDR1 SGHRS, CDR2 YFSETQ. The CDR3 is made up of 15 amino acids. The CDR3 DNA follows: TGCGCCAGCAGCCCGGGGACAGGCTTGAATGAAAAACTGTTTTTT. This codes for CASSPGTGLNEKLFF.

The rearrangement links TRBV5-4 to TRBJ2-3; tentatively, D is TRBD2 (7 bases). Germline V gene lookup returns CDR1 SGHNT and CDR2 YYREEE (reference sequence). This CDR3 contains 16 residues. Between the trimmed V and J ends, which lost 0 bases and 4 bases, there was a span of 15 bases. This CDR3 is CASSLVGGAGADTQYF. The CDR3, as DNA: TGTGCCAGCAGCTTGGTGGGGGGGGCCGGAGCAGATACGCAGTATTTT. The variable domain in full, with the rest retrieved from reference TRBV5-4 and TRBJ2-3, is ETGVTQSPTHLIKTRGQQVTLRCSSQSGHNTVSWYQQALGQGPQFIFQYYREEENGRGNFPPRFSGLQFPNYSSELNVNALELDDSALYLCASSLVGGAGADTQYFGPGTRLTVL.

This sequence joins TRBV5-4 and TRBJ2-7; perhaps TRBD1 as D (6 bases). V lost 4 bases and J 6 bases, leaving 17 bases between the germline ends. Germline V gene data show CDR1 as SGHNT and CDR2 as YYREEE (reference sequence). This CDR3 comprises 14 residues. Here the CDR3 reads CASSPNTGPGEQYF. The DNA for the CDR3 is TGTGCCAGCAGCCCAAATACAGGGCCAGGCGAGCAGTACTTC.

The CDR3: CASSPGQGDTGELFF. The CDR3 coding sequence is TGTGCCAGCTCACCAGGGCAGGGGGACACCGGGGAGCTGTTTTTT. The genes are TRBV18 and TRBJ2-2, with TRBD1 matching 7 bases. This CDR3 has 15 residues. The junction had 3 bases not matched to a gene; V was cut back by 2 bases and J by 3 bases. Germline V CDR1 and CDR2: KGHSH, LQKENI.

This clone was counted only a few times. This chain links TRBV7-8 with TRBJ1-6; D possibly corresponds to TRBD1 (6 bases). Between the trimmed V and J ends, which lost 1 base and 12 bases, there was a span of 13 bases. The CDR3 runs 14 residues. Looked up from germline, CDR1 is SGHVS and CDR2 is FQNEAQ. The CDR3 DNA is TGTGCCAGCAGCTTAGGAATATCAGGGGAACCCCTCCACTTT. Translating gives CASSLGISGEPLHF. Combining the CDR3 with reference TRBV7-8 and TRBJ1-6 gives the whole variable domain GAGVSQSPRYKVAKRGQDVALRCDPISGHVSLFWYQQALGQGPEFLTYFQNEAQLDKSGLPSDRFFAERPEGSVSTLKIQRTQQEDSAVYLCASSLGISGEPLHFGNGTRLTVT.

V and J are TRBV4-3 and TRBJ2-7; 10 bases are shared with TRBD2. The CDR3 has 14 residues. CDR1 and CDR2 from the germline V gene are LGHNA and YSLEER. The J segment lost 2 bases and the V segment lost 2 bases, leaving 0 bases of the junction unmatched. CDR3 residues: CASSQLAGAYEQYF. CDR3 DNA sequence: TGCGCCAGCAGCCAACTAGCGGGGGCCTACGAGCAGTACTTC.

Worth noting for this clone: This sample includes further DNA sequences coding for the same CDR3. This chain joins TRBV5-1 and TRBJ2-7; 10 positions match TRBD2. In germline, CDR1 is SGHRS, CDR2 YFSETQ. The CDR3 has 15 residues. The V gene end was trimmed by 0 bases and the J gene end by 2 bases; junction bases not matched to a gene: 2. The CDR3 DNA reads as TGCGCCAGCAGCTTGGCTAGCGGGAGTACCTACGAGCAGTACTTC. Translating gives CASSLASGSTYEQYF.

The chain uses TRBV29-1 and TRBJ1-5; 7 bases agree with TRBD1. The V gene end was trimmed by 6 bases and the J gene end by 1 base; junction bases not matched to a gene: 3. Germline CDR1 is SQVTM and CDR2 is ANQGSEA. The CDR3 totals 13 residues. The CDR3 DNA is TGCAGCGTGAAGACAGGGAGCAATCAGCCCCAGCATTTT. Translation: CSVKTGSNQPQHF.

This clone was seen a handful of times. The chain joins TRBV7-2 to TRBJ1-5; D call uncertain. There are 15 residues in the CDR3. V was pared by 6 bases and J by 2 bases, with 14 bases between. Germline V gene lookup returns CDR1 SGHTA and CDR2 FQGNSA. The CDR3 protein is CASRQREGGNQPQHF. CDR3 nucleotides: TGTGCCAGCAGACAAAGGGAGGGTGGCAATCAGCCCCAGCATTTT.

CDR3 in amino acids: CASSARLGDTQYF. The DNA for the CDR3 is TGTGCCAGCAGCGCGAGACTTGGGGATACGCAGTATTTT. The V call is TRBV5-4, the J call TRBJ2-3; D gene unclear. Germline loops: CDR1 SGHNT, CDR2 YYREEE (reference sequence). The V end lost 4 bases, the J end lost 6 bases, and 12 bases lay between the germline ends. The CDR3 extends over 13 amino acids. The whole variable domain, remainder taken from reference TRBV5-4 and TRBJ2-3, is ETGVTQSPTHLIKTRGQQVTLRCSSQSGHNTVSWYQQALGQGPQFIFQYYREEENGRGNFPPRFSGLQFPNYSSELNVNALELDDSALYLCASSARLGDTQYFGPGTRLTVL.

V and J are TRBV6-5 and TRBJ1-2; the D is unclear. This CDR3 contains 14 residues. V gave up 0 bases and J gave up 4 bases, with 9 bases separating them. Germline-derived CDR1 and CDR2 are MNHEY and SVGAGI. CDR3 protein: CASSYSGGSYGYTF. CDR3 nucleotides: TGTGCCAGCAGTTACTCGGGAGGGAGCTATGGCTACACCTTC.

The chain combines TRBV5-1 with TRBJ1-1; no firm D call. Germline V gene lookup returns CDR1 SGHRS and CDR2 YFSETQ. V was clipped by 8 bases and J by 5 bases, with 19 bases between them. The CDR3 is 14 amino acids. The CDR3 nucleotides read TGCGCCAGTTTTGCGAGGGAGGTTGGGACTGAAGCTTTCTTT. It is translated as CASFAREVGTEAFF.

CDR3 DNA sequence: TGTGCCAGTAGCCTCGGCACTAGCGTTTACAATGAGCAGTTCTTC. Encoded protein: CASSLGTSVYNEQFF. This sequence joins TRBV19 and TRBJ2-1; 7 bases are a match to TRBD2. CDR3 size: 15 residues. Per the germline V gene, CDR1 is LNHDA and CDR2 is SQIVND (reference sequence). Germline trimming cut 6 bases from V and 4 bases from J; bases unmatched to any gene: 9.

This clone came up once. This chain joins TRBV5-8 and TRBJ1-1, with 10 nucleotides matching TRBD1. V lost 4 bases to trimming and J lost 8 bases; unmatched junction nucleotides: 2. The CDR3 has 12 residues. Germline assignment: CDR1 SGHTS and CDR2 YDEGEE. The CDR3 sequence: CASSGDRGEAFF. The CDR3 region has the DNA TGTGCCAGCAGCGGGGACAGGGGAGAAGCTTTCTTT.

The chain joins TRBV11-1 to TRBJ1-1, with D hard to call. Trimming removed 5 bases at V and 2 bases at J, with 12 bases between. Germline-derived CDR1 and CDR2 are SGHAT and FQDESV (reference sequence). There are 14 residues in the CDR3. The chain's CDR3 is CASSLGSFNTEAFF. The CDR3 DNA follows: TGTGCCAGCAGCCTCGGGAGCTTCAACACTGAAGCTTTCTTT.

J is TRBJ2-2 and V is TRBV5-1; 14 nucleotides align to TRBD2. V lost 0 bases to trimming and J lost 3 bases; unmatched junction nucleotides: 4. The CDR3 runs to 18 residues. The germline V gene encodes CDR1 SGHRS and CDR2 YFSETQ. CDR3 sequence (DNA): TGCGCCAGCAGCTTGGGGGGACTAGCGGGAGATCACACCGGGGAGCTGTTTTTT. This codes for CASSLGGLAGDHTGELFF.

This clone was picked up one time. The rearrangement links TRBV5-3 to TRBJ2-7; 15 bases are a match to TRBD2. TRBV5-3 counts as an open reading frame of uncertain function. V was pared by 2 bases and J by 4 bases, with 10 bases of the junction left unmatched. The CDR3 runs to 18 residues. CDR3 DNA: TGTGCCAGAAGCTTAGTATCCGGGACTAGCGGGAGGTGGTACGAGCAGTACTTC. This gives the protein CARSLVSGTSGRWYEQYF.

This sequence joins TRBV28 and TRBJ1-4, with 10 bases lining up with TRBD1. Germline lookup yields CDR1 MDHEN and CDR2 SYDVKM. This CDR3 spans 16 amino acids. The junction had 9 bases not matched to a gene; V was cut back by 7 bases and J by 4 bases. CDR3 region: CASNPGTGALNEKLFF. DNA for the CDR3: TGTGCCAGCAATCCCGGGACAGGGGCACTTAATGAAAAACTGTTTTTT.

This chain links TRBV5-1 with TRBJ2-1, with 10 bases lining up with TRBD1. This CDR3 spans 15 amino acids. V shed 4 bases, J shed 6 bases, and the junction held 7 bases outside the gene matches. Germline-derived CDR1 and CDR2 are SGHRS and YFSETQ. The CDR3 here is CASSAGQGKGNEQFF. DNA for the CDR3: TGCGCCAGCAGCGCGGGACAGGGGAAAGGCAATGAGCAGTTCTTC. The whole variable domain, filled in from reference TRBV5-1 and TRBJ2-1, reads KAGVTQTPRYLIKTRGQQVTLSCSPISGHRSVSWYQQTPGQGLQFLFEYFSETQRNKGNFPGRFSGRQFSNSRSEMNVSTLELGDSALYLCASSAGQGKGNEQFFGPGTRLTVL.

The chain has TRBV9 and TRBJ1-2; unclear D gene. CDR3 size: 17 residues. CDR1 is SGDLS, CDR2 YYNGEE, per germline. Trimming took off 0 bases at V and 4 bases at J, with 19 bases between the two ends. The CDR3 spells CASSVGADLRIPYGYTF. The CDR3 nucleotides are TGTGCCAGCAGCGTAGGGGCAGACCTACGAATCCCCTATGGCTACACCTTC.

The CDR3, as DNA: TGTGCCAGCAGTCCCCTACAGGGTCTCCTTGCCTACGAGCAGTACTTC. As protein: CASSPLQGLLAYEQYF. J is TRBJ2-7 and V is TRBV28; D possibly corresponds to TRBD1 (6 bases). This CDR3 comprises 16 residues. Germline V CDR1 and CDR2: MDHEN, SYDVKM. The V and J ends lost 5 bases and 2 bases respectively, with 19 bases between them.